The 20 T cell receptor beta chains presented below share a single source sample, sequenced in a study of T cells expressing NK-cell markers. After re-calling the 5' RACE reads, TCRdb lists one entry per CDR3 protein, DNA absent. The sample holds roughly 170,000 distinct CDR3 sequences. Material: blood T cells: a sorted CD56 or NKG2C T cell subset, CD4+ or CD8+ T cells, or bulk PBMC T cells (not recorded which). The receptors originated from a woman between 18 and 70 years old in good health.

This chain links TRBV10-3 with TRBJ2-3; TCRdb's D call, TRBD2, is unchecked because there is no DNA. The CDR3 extends over 17 amino acids. CDR1 and CDR2 (germline): ENHRY, SYGVKD. The CDR3 reads CAISGKLAGGRTDTQYF.

The CDR3 spells CASSPRRTSGNNEQFF. The chain links TRBV27 to TRBJ2-1; lacking DNA, the TRBD2 call made by TCRdb goes unchecked. This CDR3 spans 16 amino acids. Germline V gives CDR1 MNHEY, CDR2 SMNVEV (reference sequence).

CDR3 sequence reads: CSARVATGGETQYF. V usage is TRBV20-1 and J usage is TRBJ2-5; TCRdb designates TRBD2, a call that cannot be tested without DNA. The CDR3 has 14 amino acids. Germline V gives CDR1 DFQATT, CDR2 SNEGSKA (reference sequence).

This chain connects TRBV7-3 to TRBJ2-3; TCRdb gives TRBD2 as the D gene, but with no DNA this cannot be confirmed. Germline-derived CDR1 and CDR2 are SGHTA and FQGTGA. This CDR3 contains 16 residues. CDR3 sequence reads: CASSPFPLAVPDTQYF.

The chain employs TRBV10-3 and TRBJ2-3; TCRdb indicates TRBD2, and absent DNA this call remains unverified. Germline CDR1 and CDR2: ENHRY and SYGVKD. The CDR3 is 16 amino acids. Here the CDR3 reads CAISVGGLAATDTQYF.

The chain combines TRBV9 with TRBJ1-2. Germline lookup yields CDR1 SGDLS and CDR2 YYNGEE. This CDR3 comprises 11 residues. The CDR3 region is CAKEGSYGYTF.

This chain connects TRBV4-2 to TRBJ1-2; TCRdb gives TRBD1 as the D gene, but with no DNA this cannot be confirmed. Germline V gene lookup returns CDR1 LGHNA and CDR2 YNFKEQ. The length of the CDR3 is 16 residues. CDR3 sequence: CASSRLDSGQGYGYTF.

This chain links TRBV27 with TRBJ2-7; without DNA, the TCRdb call of TRBD2 cannot be checked. CDR3 length: 12 amino acids. Germline-derived CDR1 and CDR2 are MNHEY and SMNVEV (reference sequence). The CDR3 sequence: CASSSRFGGGYF.

The gene calls are TRBV29-1 and TRBJ2-1. Per the germline V gene, CDR1 is SQVTM and CDR2 is ANQGSEA. The CDR3 consists of 12 residues. CDR3 loop: CSVGPSYNEQFF.

The rearrangement uses TRBV20-1 and TRBJ1-1. Germline values: CDR1 DFQATT, CDR2 SNEGSKA (reference sequence). The CDR3 consists of 12 residues. Here the CDR3 reads CSALLGNTEAFF.

The chain carries TRBV9 and TRBJ2-2; the D call from TCRdb, TRBD2, cannot be confirmed without DNA. Germline-derived CDR1 and CDR2 are SGDLS and YYNGEE. The CDR3 runs to 18 residues. This CDR3 reads CASRSPVSGGGDTGELFF.

The rearrangement links TRBV5-5 to TRBJ2-1; checking the TCRdb D call of TRBD2 is not possible without DNA. The V gene's germline CDR1 is SGHKS and CDR2 YYEKEE (reference sequence). The CDR3 spans 15 residues. The CDR3 here is CASSSFERGGNEQFF.

The chain has TRBV7-9 and TRBJ2-1. Germline V gene lookup returns CDR1 SEHNR and CDR2 FQNEAQ (reference sequence). The CDR3 is made up of 12 amino acids. CDR3 loop: CASSSRINEQFF.

The J gene is TRBJ2-1, the V gene TRBV20-1; lacking DNA, the TRBD1 call made by TCRdb goes unchecked. The CDR3 sequence is 15 residues long. Germline V CDR1 and CDR2: DFQATT, SNEGSKA (reference sequence). The CDR3 is CSASLGQGYYNEQFF.

V is TRBV29-1 and J is TRBJ2-2; TCRdb indicates TRBD1, and absent DNA this call remains unverified. Per the germline V gene, CDR1 is SQVTM and CDR2 is ANQGSEA. This CDR3 is built from 16 residues. CDR3 amino acids: CSAGYPGTGGSGELFF.

The rearrangement joins TRBV24-1 to TRBJ2-5; the TCRdb D gene call, TRBD1, has no DNA to confirm it. The CDR3 has 13 residues. Germline V gene sequence: CDR1 KGHDR, CDR2 SFDVKD. CDR3 sequence: CATSDPGKETQYF.

V usage is TRBV18 and J usage is TRBJ2-5. Per germline, CDR1 KGHSH and CDR2 LQKENI. The CDR3 is 14 residues long. The CDR3 spells CASSPRLGRETQYF.

The chain has TRBV5-1 and TRBJ1-4. The germline gives CDR1 SGHRS, CDR2 YFSETQ. CDR3 size: 15 residues. The CDR3 sequence: CASSPQGTNNEKLFF.

The CDR3 region is CASSSNFYNEQFF. The gene calls are TRBV6-2 or TRBV6-3 and TRBJ2-1. The CDR3 consists of 13 residues. Germline CDR1 reads MNHEY; CDR2 reads SVGEGT.

The V and J genes are TRBV20-1 and TRBJ2-1; TCRdb proposes TRBD2, but this gene call is untestable without DNA. Germline loops: CDR1 DFQATT, CDR2 SNEGSKA (reference sequence). The CDR3 runs to 15 residues. The CDR3 protein is CSASISGGSYNEQFF.